The next 24 T cell receptor beta chains were all read from a single sample in a study of T cell responses to AZD1222 COVID-19 vaccine. Sequenced by immunoSEQ multiplex PCR; TCRdb stores in-frame clones only, minus some. The sample yields 130,000 to 150,000 clones, about nine tenths seen once. The material was peripheral blood, obtained on day 0 of AZD1222 vaccination. Every receptor here comes from an adult in good health.

The gene calls are TRBV28 and TRBJ2-1; D is perhaps TRBD2 (5 bases). From germline, CDR1 is MDHEN and CDR2 SYDVKM. V was shortened by 4 bases and J by 2 bases, with 6 bases between the two germline ends. This CDR3 comprises 13 residues. The CDR3 region is CASSSGAYNEQFF. CDR3 in DNA: TGTGCCAGCAGTTCCGGGGCCTACAATGAGCAGTTCTTC.

The chain uses TRBV18 and TRBJ1-5; D may be TRBD1 (6 bases). V dropped 0 bases and J dropped 0 bases, with 9 bases sitting between them. The germline V gene has CDR1 KGHSH and CDR2 LQKENI. CDR3 length equals 16 residues. CDR3 sequence (DNA): TGTGCCAGCTCACCACCGGGGGCGGTTAGCAATCAGCCCCAGCATTTT. This translates into CASSPPGAVSNQPQHF.

V usage is TRBV5-1 and J usage is TRBJ1-1; no firm D call. The CDR3 contains 11 residues. Germline V CDR1 and CDR2: SGHRS, YFSETQ. V shed 4 bases and J shed 10 bases, with 11 bases lying between them. The CDR3 reads CASSVERIAFF. CDR3 sequence (DNA): TGCGCCAGCAGCGTCGAGAGGATAGCTTTCTTT.

CDR3 in amino acids: CASRPLGQGGTEAFF. For the CDR3, the DNA is TGTGCCAGCAGACCACTCGGACAGGGCGGCACTGAAGCTTTCTTT. The rearrangement uses TRBV27 and TRBJ1-1; TRBD1 matches 8 bases. In germline, CDR1 is MNHEY, CDR2 SMNVEV (reference sequence). This CDR3 spans 15 amino acids. Unmatched junction bases numbered 10, after V lost 6 bases and J lost 4 bases.

The rearrangement links TRBV7-3 to TRBJ1-2, with D hard to call. Trimming took 5 bases from V and 3 from J, leaving 13 bases between them. The length of the CDR3 is 14 residues. CDR1 is SGHTA, CDR2 FQGTGA, per germline. In DNA, the CDR3 is TGTGCCAGCAGCCCGAATCCCGGCCACTATGGCTACACCTTC. It translates to CASSPNPGHYGYTF.

The chain recombines TRBV28 with TRBJ1-2; TRBD1 matches 7 bases. Germline-derived CDR1 and CDR2 are MDHEN and SYDVKM. V lost 3 bases, J lost 5 bases, and 9 bases stayed unmatched. The CDR3 sequence is 15 residues long. The CDR3, as DNA: TGTGCCAGCAGTTTTTCCCCGGACAGGATTTATGGCTACACCTTC. Its translation is CASSFSPDRIYGYTF.

The rearrangement joins TRBV7-7 to TRBJ2-7, with D possibly being TRBD1 (5 bases). This CDR3 region has 14 residues. Deletions cut 4 bases from V and 1 base from J, with 11 bases between. Germline V gene sequence: CDR1 SSHAT, CDR2 FNYEAQ (reference sequence). CDR3 protein: CASSSEAGSYEQYF. CDR3 coding DNA: TGTGCCAGCAGCTCAGAGGCAGGGTCCTACGAGCAGTACTTC.

CDR3 protein: CASSRDAWNTEAFF. The DNA of the CDR3 is TGTGCCAGCAGCAGGGACGCCTGGAACACTGAAGCTTTCTTT. The chain links TRBV5-6 to TRBJ1-1, with TRBD1 as a possible D gene (5 bases). V gave up 4 bases and J gave up 1 base, with 11 bases separating them. Germline V gives CDR1 SGHDT, CDR2 YYEEEE. The CDR3 loop spans 14 amino acids.

This clone was counted once. The CDR3 sequence is CASSLRTNSYNEQFF. CDR3 nucleotide sequence: TGTGCCAGCAGCTTACGGACTAACTCCTACAATGAGCAGTTCTTC. The chain employs TRBV7-9 and TRBJ2-1; weak D call: TRBD2 (6 bases). The germline CDR1 and CDR2 sequences are SEHNR and FQNEAQ (reference sequence). Trimming left V 2 bases short and J 0 bases short, with 8 bases between. This CDR3 spans 15 amino acids.

The CDR3 sequence: CASSPNGYEQYF. CDR3 DNA sequence: TGTGCCAGCAGCCCCAATGGGTACGAGCAGTACTTC. V usage is TRBV6-5 and J usage is TRBJ2-7; D gene uncertain. The CDR3 sequence is 12 residues long. Germline CDR1 reads MNHEY; CDR2 reads SVGAGI. V was shortened by 6 bases and J by 4 bases, with 10 bases between the two germline ends.

The chain carries TRBV11-2 and TRBJ1-3, with no clear D. This CDR3 region has 14 residues. Trimming removed 3 bases from V and 0 bases from J, with 6 bases in between. Germline CDR1 is SGHAT and CDR2 is FQNNGV. The chain's CDR3 is CASSFRYSGNTIYF. In DNA form, the CDR3 reads TGTGCCAGCAGCTTTCGATACTCTGGAAACACCATATATTTT.

This clone appeared a single time. The CDR3 DNA reads TGTGCCAGCAGACTAGCGGGAGGATCTGAGCAGTTCTTC. This gives the protein CASRLAGGSEQFF. The genes are TRBV27 and TRBJ2-1, with 12 bases lining up with TRBD2. V shed 6 bases and J 9 bases; nucleotides not matched to a gene: 3. Germline assignment: CDR1 MNHEY and CDR2 SMNVEV (reference sequence). The CDR3 extends over 13 amino acids.

The chain links TRBV19 to TRBJ1-5; 7 bases match TRBD1. V lost 9 bases, J lost 2 bases, and 4 bases stayed unmatched. The germline CDR1 and CDR2 sequences are LNHDA and SQIVND (reference sequence). The CDR3 is 13 amino acids. CDR3 loop: CASRDRGNQPQHF. Here the CDR3 DNA reads TGTGCCAGCAGAGACAGGGGCAATCAGCCCCAGCATTTT.

The rearrangement uses TRBV4-3 and TRBJ1-1, with D possibly matching TRBD1 (5 bases). The ends were cut back, 3 bases at V and 1 base at J, with 6 bases in the middle. The CDR3 totals 13 residues. Germline V gene sequence: CDR1 LGHNA, CDR2 YSLEER. The CDR3 loop reads CASSQGTNTEAFF. CDR3 bases: TGCGCCAGCAGCCAGGGGACGAACACTGAAGCTTTCTTT.

This chain joins TRBV7-8 and TRBJ1-1, with 12 bases that match TRBD1. V was clipped by 5 bases and J by 4 bases; unmatched bases: 8. There are 16 residues in the CDR3. Germline CDR1 and CDR2: SGHVS and FQNEAQ. Here the CDR3 reads CASSTGTGGLGTEAFF. In DNA, the CDR3 is TGTGCCAGCAGCACCGGGACAGGGGGCCTAGGCACTGAAGCTTTCTTT.

The gene calls are TRBV7-2 and TRBJ2-5, with D possibly being TRBD2 (5 bases). The CDR3 is 15 residues long. Germline-derived CDR1 and CDR2 are SGHTA and FQGNSA. Trimming stripped 3 bases from V and 5 bases from J, with 16 bases between. For the CDR3, the DNA is TGTGCCAGCAGCTTCAGTCACCTAGCCGGGGAGACCCAGTACTTC. It specifies CASSFSHLAGETQYF.

The genes are TRBV3-1 (or the pseudogene TRBV3-2) and TRBJ1-4; no clear D. Germline assignment: CDR1 LGHDT and CDR2 YNNKEL (reference sequence). The CDR3 is made up of 15 amino acids. Trimming took off 3 bases at V and 4 bases at J, with 12 bases between the two ends. In DNA form, the CDR3 reads TGTGCCAGCAGCCACCTCTATTCCGGTAATGAAAAACTGTTTTTT. This codes for CASSHLYSGNEKLFF.

The V and J genes are TRBV3-1 (or the pseudogene TRBV3-2) and TRBJ2-7; 10 bases align to TRBD1. The J segment lost 2 bases and the V segment lost 0 bases, leaving 4 bases of the junction unmatched. In germline, CDR1 is LGHDT, CDR2 YNNKEL (reference sequence). CDR3 size: 16 residues. The CDR3 coding sequence is TGTGCCAGCAGCCAAGATACCGGGACAGGGGCCTACGAGCAGTACTTC. This codes for CASSQDTGTGAYEQYF.

V and J are TRBV7-2 and TRBJ2-7; D perhaps matches TRBD2 (7 bases). The CDR3 totals 16 residues. V dropped 0 bases and J dropped 2 bases, with 14 bases sitting between them. Germline V CDR1 and CDR2: SGHTA, FQGNSA. The CDR3 DNA reads as TGTGCCAGCAGCTTAGCGGGGGGAGGGGGACCCTACGAGCAGTACTTC. Its translation: CASSLAGGGGPYEQYF.

This chain links TRBV9 with TRBJ2-1; 8 bases line up with TRBD2. In germline, CDR1 is SGDLS, CDR2 YYNGEE. Germline trimming cut 4 bases from V and 9 bases from J; bases unmatched to any gene: 12. The CDR3 is 15 amino acids. This chain's CDR3 is CASSPREGHSGEQFF. The CDR3 DNA sequence: TGTGCCAGCAGCCCCCGGGAGGGCCATTCTGGTGAGCAGTTCTTC.

The gene calls are TRBV6-2 or TRBV6-3 and TRBJ1-5, with D unresolved. Germline CDR1 and CDR2: MNHEY and SVGEGT. Trimming cost V 6 bases and J 4 bases, with 7 bases left between them. The CDR3 is made up of 12 amino acids. In nucleotides, the CDR3 is TGTGCCAGCAGCCAGGCAAATCAGCCCCAGCATTTT. It translates to CASSQANQPQHF.

The chain links TRBV27 to TRBJ2-7, with 7 bases lining up with TRBD1. The germline gives CDR1 MNHEY, CDR2 SMNVEV (reference sequence). V lost 6 bases and J lost 7; bases outside the gene matches: 15. This CDR3 has 15 residues. CDR3 in DNA: TGTGCCAGCAGCGCACCGGGACAGAGATACGAAGAGCAGTACTTC. It translates to CASSAPGQRYEEQYF.

This chain joins TRBV4-2 and TRBJ1-5; possible D gene TRBD1, 6 bases. Germline V gene lookup returns CDR1 LGHNA and CDR2 YNFKEQ. The CDR3 runs 16 residues. V was trimmed by 0 bases and J by 6 bases, leaving 15 bases between them. DNA for the CDR3: TGTGCCAGCAGCCAAGATATAACAGGGAGTCGTCAGCCCCAGCATTTT. This translates into CASSQDITGSRQPQHF.

This clone has more than one count but fewer than ten. The chain joins TRBV2 to TRBJ2-2, with TRBD1 as a possible D gene (5 bases). Trimming pared 4 bases from V and 4 bases from J, leaving 16 bases between. CDR3 length: 16 amino acids. CDR1 is SNHLY, CDR2 FYNNEI, per germline. The CDR3 region has the DNA TGTGCCAGCAGTGCGTTCCAGGGAAGCCGCACCGGGGAGCTGTTTTTT. Protein sequence: CASSAFQGSRTGELFF. The full variable domain, in which reference TRBV2 and TRBJ2-2 provide the parts outside the CDR3, is EPEVTQTPSHQVTQMGQEVILRCVPISNHLYFYWYRQILGQKVEFLVSFYNNEISEKSEIFDDQFSVERPDGSNFTLKIRSTKLEDSAMYFCASSAFQGSRTGELFFGEGSRLTVL.